Each of the 29 T cell receptor beta chains below was sequenced from the same sample in a study of radiotherapy plus CTLA-4 blockade in lung cancer. Profiled with immunoSEQ multiplex PCR; TCRdb holds only in-frame clones, not every one. The table lists 65,000 to 90,000 clones, approximately 86% of them singletons. The source was peripheral blood, collected from a patient treated with radiotherapy plus ipilimumab. The receptors here all came from a human donor with non-small cell lung cancer who had stable disease on radiotherapy plus ipilimumab.

The chain carries TRBV4-1 and TRBJ1-2, with a tentative D call TRBD1 (5 bases). Trimming stripped 5 bases from V and 3 bases from J, with 10 bases between. The V gene's germline CDR1 is MGHRA and CDR2 YSYEKL. This CDR3 spans 13 amino acids. The CDR3 nucleotides are TGCGCCAGCAGCTATCCGGGGGACTATGGCTACACCTTC. Its protein is CASSYPGDYGYTF.

This chain joins TRBV9 and TRBJ1-3; D remains unclear. Germline V gene sequence: CDR1 SGDLS, CDR2 YYNGEE. The CDR3 runs to 16 residues. V dropped 0 bases and J dropped 1 base, with 11 bases sitting between them. CDR3 bases: TGTGCCAGCAGCGTAGACTTCCCCGGTTCTGGAAACACCATATATTTT. Translation: CASSVDFPGSGNTIYF.

This clone came up once. The CDR3 sequence: CASRGAGGLTYEQYF. The CDR3 DNA reads TGTGCCAGCAGAGGAGCGGGAGGGCTTACCTACGAGCAGTACTTC. This chain joins TRBV2 and TRBJ2-7, with TRBD2 matching over 10 bases. Germline CDR1 SNHLY, CDR2 FYNNEI. The CDR3 has 15 amino acids. After removal of 6 bases from V and 2 bases from J, the junction contained 7 bases not matched to a gene. The full variable domain, rest sourced from reference TRBV2 and TRBJ2-7, is EPEVTQTPSHQVTQMGQEVILRCVPISNHLYFYWYRQILGQKVEFLVSFYNNEISEKSEIFDDQFSVERPDGSNFTLKIRSTKLEDSAMYFCASRGAGGLTYEQYFGPGTRLTVT.

The V call is TRBV29-1, the J call TRBJ1-5; a weak D match, TRBD1 (6 bases). The ends were cut back, 4 bases at V and 0 bases at J, with 10 bases in the middle. CDR1 is SQVTM, CDR2 ANQGSEA, per germline. The CDR3 covers 14 residues. The CDR3 loop reads CSVGGQASNQPQHF. CDR3 nucleotide sequence: TGCAGCGTTGGGGGACAAGCTAGCAATCAGCCCCAGCATTTT.

The chain recombines TRBV5-1 with TRBJ2-7; 10 positions agree with TRBD1. This CDR3 has 14 amino acids. Germline CDR1 SGHRS, CDR2 YFSETQ. V was clipped by 5 bases and J by 4 bases; unmatched bases: 6. In DNA form, the CDR3 reads TGCGCCAGCAGTGCGACAGGGGGCAGGTACGAGCAGTACTTC. Translated, it gives CASSATGGRYEQYF.

The chain joins TRBV5-1 to TRBJ1-4; the match to TRBD1 covers 9 bases. Germline assignment: CDR1 SGHRS and CDR2 YFSETQ. Trimming cost V 4 bases and J 0 bases; bases outside gene matches: 4. This CDR3 is built from 16 residues. The CDR3 reads CASSPGQGTTNEKLFF. The DNA for the CDR3 is TGCGCCAGCAGCCCGGGACAGGGAACAACTAATGAAAAACTGTTTTTT.

This clone came up a few times. This chain joins TRBV29-1 and TRBJ2-7; TRBD1 agrees at 10 bases. The V gene end was trimmed by 4 bases and the J gene end by 5 bases; junction bases not matched to a gene: 5. Germline assignment: CDR1 SQVTM and CDR2 ANQGSEA. The CDR3 is made up of 13 amino acids. The CDR3 DNA reads TGCAGCGTTGTAAGACAGGGGGCTAACGAGCAGTACTTC. Translating gives CSVVRQGANEQYF.

The rearrangement links TRBV10-2 to TRBJ1-4, with 9 bases matching TRBD1. CDR3 length: 15 residues. Unmatched junction bases numbered 5, after V lost 6 bases and J lost 3 bases. Germline-derived CDR1 and CDR2 are WSHSY and SAAADI. The CDR3 bases are TGCGCCAGCAGAGACAGGGGGTCACCTAATGAAAAACTGTTTTTT. This codes for CASRDRGSPNEKLFF.

The rearrangement joins TRBV7-9 to TRBJ1-5; maybe TRBD1 (6 bases). Germline lookup yields CDR1 SEHNR and CDR2 FQNEAQ (reference sequence). The CDR3 consists of 16 residues. The V gene lost 1 base and the J gene lost 4 bases, with 14 bases spanning the gap. The chain's CDR3 is CASSLGAGVGNQPQHF. The CDR3 DNA reads as TGTGCCAGCAGCTTAGGGGCAGGGGTTGGGAATCAGCCCCAGCATTTT.

The chain carries TRBV30 and TRBJ2-2; D call uncertain. This CDR3 region has 13 residues. Trimming removed 7 bases at V and 1 base at J, with 10 bases between. Germline V gene data show CDR1 as GTSNPN and CDR2 as SVGIG (reference sequence). The CDR3 spells CAFQTLNTGELFF. The DNA of the CDR3 is TGTGCCTTTCAGACTCTGAACACCGGGGAGCTGTTTTTT.

This clone was observed a single time. V is TRBV6-6 and J is TRBJ2-4; D is perhaps TRBD1 (6 bases). Trimming took off 6 bases at V and 1 base at J, with 16 bases between the two ends. CDR1 and CDR2 from the germline V gene are MNHNY and SVGAGI (reference sequence). The CDR3 contains 16 residues. The CDR3 loop is CASSEPTGTAKNIQYF. The CDR3 nucleotides read TGTGCCAGCAGCGAGCCGACAGGTACGGCCAAAAACATTCAGTACTTC.

The V and J genes are TRBV27 and TRBJ2-7, with 8 bases matching TRBD1. J was trimmed by 3 bases and V by 5 bases; bases with no gene match: 6. Germline CDR1 reads MNHEY; CDR2 reads SMNVEV (reference sequence). The CDR3 has 14 residues. CDR3 in DNA: TGTGCCAGCAGTCCGACCGACAGGGGCTACGAGCAGTACTTC. This translates into CASSPTDRGYEQYF.

The chain employs TRBV18 and TRBJ2-2; no clear D gene. V lost 3 bases and J 7 bases, leaving 9 bases between the germline ends. Germline CDR1 and CDR2: KGHSH and LQKENI. This CDR3 contains 13 residues. The CDR3 loop is CASSPLNFGELFF. CDR3 bases: TGTGCCAGCTCACCCTTGAATTTCGGGGAGCTGTTTTTT.

The V and J genes are TRBV27 and TRBJ1-1; D remains unclear. Germline V gene lookup returns CDR1 MNHEY and CDR2 SMNVEV (reference sequence). V dropped 2 bases and J dropped 4 bases, with 14 bases sitting between them. This CDR3 region has 15 residues. CDR3 sequence: CASSLARFESTEAFF. For the CDR3, the DNA is TGTGCCAGCAGTTTAGCCAGGTTCGAGAGCACTGAAGCTTTCTTT.

The rearrangement joins TRBV25-1 to TRBJ1-2, with D possibly matching TRBD1 (6 bases). The CDR3 has 14 residues. Germline assignment: CDR1 MGHDK and CDR2 SYGVNS. Deletions cut 1 base from V and 8 bases from J, with 14 bases between. CDR3 sequence: CASSESVRRGGYTF. The DNA for the CDR3 is TGTGCCAGCAGTGAATCGGTTCGCAGGGGCGGCTACACCTTC.

The CDR3 DNA follows: TGCGCCAGCAGCCAAGAAGGAAGCGGGAGGTCCCTACAGTTCTTC. Translation gives CASSQEGSGRSLQFF. V gene TRBV4-1 combines with J gene TRBJ2-1; 9 bases line up with TRBD2. In germline, CDR1 is MGHRA, CDR2 YSYEKL. Trimming took 0 bases from V and 13 from J; bases not matched to a gene: 10. CDR3 length: 15 residues.

The V call is TRBV11-2, the J call TRBJ1-2; no reliable D call. The length of the CDR3 is 14 residues. V dropped 4 bases and J dropped 7 bases, with 16 bases sitting between them. The germline gives CDR1 SGHAT, CDR2 FQNNGV. CDR3 coding DNA: TGTGCCAGCAGCTCCCACATCGACGGCGCTGGCTACACCTTC. It yields the protein CASSSHIDGAGYTF.

The chain employs TRBV10-1 and TRBJ2-5; 9 nucleotides agree with TRBD1. CDR1 WNHNN and CDR2 SYGVQD come from the germline V gene (reference sequence). The CDR3 is made up of 15 amino acids. V lost 3 bases and J lost 4; bases outside the gene matches: 6. CDR3 coding DNA: TGCGCCAGCAGTGACGGGACAGGGAATTTAGAGACCCAGTACTTC. Residues: CASSDGTGNLETQYF.

CDR3 sequence (DNA): TGTGCCAGCAGTTTATCAGTTCCTAACTATGGCTACACCTTC. Amino acids: CASSLSVPNYGYTF. The J gene is TRBJ1-2, the V gene TRBV28; D is ambiguous. This CDR3 spans 14 amino acids. Germline CDR1 and CDR2: MDHEN and SYDVKM. V was cut by 1 base and J by 0 bases, with 6 bases left in between.

The chain links TRBV11-2 to TRBJ2-7; 9 bases fit TRBD1. The V segment lost 4 bases and the J segment 6 bases; nucleotides outside the gene matches: 7. Germline V gene sequence: CDR1 SGHAT, CDR2 FQNNGV. This CDR3 region has 14 residues. The CDR3 DNA follows: TGTGCCAGCAGCTCCCGGACAGGGGAGGCCGAGCAGTACTTC. Its protein product is CASSSRTGEAEQYF. Together with reference TRBV11-2 and TRBJ2-7, the CDR3 gives the full variable domain: EAGVAQSPRYKIIEKRQSVAFWCNPISGHATLYWYQQILGQGPKLLIQFQNNGVVDDSQLPKDRFSAERLKGVDSTLKIQPAKLEDSAVYLCASSSRTGEAEQYFGPGTRLTVT.

This clone was recorded once. The CDR3 coding sequence is TGTGCCAGTAGCCGGGACAGGGAGAGTTCACCCCTCCACTTT. Its protein is CASSRDRESSPLHF. The chain recombines TRBV19 with TRBJ1-6, with TRBD1 identical over 9 bases. Germline CDR1 LNHDA, CDR2 SQIVND (reference sequence). V trimming: 6 bases; J trimming: 9 bases; junction bases outside the gene matches: 6. The CDR3 is 14 residues long.

This chain connects TRBV2 to TRBJ1-4; D unresolved. The CDR3 spans 15 residues. Trimming removed 4 bases at V and 5 bases at J, with 14 bases between. Germline lookup yields CDR1 SNHLY and CDR2 FYNNEI. DNA of the CDR3: TGTGCCAGCAGTGGATCCGACCAGTGGAATGAAAAACTGTTTTTT. It is translated as CASSGSDQWNEKLFF. Filled out from reference TRBV2 and TRBJ1-4, the complete variable domain reads EPEVTQTPSHQVTQMGQEVILRCVPISNHLYFYWYRQILGQKVEFLVSFYNNEISEKSEIFDDQFSVERPDGSNFTLKIRSTKLEDSAMYFCASSGSDQWNEKLFFGSGTQLSVL.

About this clone: Relative to the germline gene, one junction end is altered; a read error may explain this. Other nucleotide sequences from this sample produce the same CDR3. The chain has TRBV7-2 and TRBJ2-2, with 12 positions matching TRBD2. Germline CDR1 and CDR2: SGHTA and FQGNSA. This CDR3 is built from 15 residues. CDR3 amino acids: CASSLAGGRTGELFF. In nucleotides, the CDR3 is TGTGCCAGCAGCCTAGCGGGGGGGCGAACCGGGGAGCTGTTTTTT. Full variable domain (rest looked up from reference TRBV7-2 and TRBJ2-2): GAGVSQSPSNKVTEKGKDVELRCDPISGHTALYWYRQSLGQGLEFLIYFQGNSAPDKSGLPSDRFSAERTGGSVSTLTIQRTQQEDSAVYLCASSLAGGRTGELFFGEGSRLTVL.

This clone was seen once. V usage is TRBV5-1 and J usage is TRBJ2-1; D gene uncertain. Germline V gives CDR1 SGHRS, CDR2 YFSETQ. Trimming removed 0 bases from V and 0 bases from J, with 10 bases in between. CDR3 length: 16 amino acids. In DNA form, the CDR3 reads TGCGCCAGCAGCTTGGGACCCCGAAGCTCCTACAATGAGCAGTTCTTC. Amino acids: CASSLGPRSSYNEQFF.

The genes are TRBV5-4 and TRBJ2-7; 10 bases are shared with TRBD2. This CDR3 has 14 amino acids. CDR1 is SGHNT, CDR2 YYREEE, per germline (reference sequence). The V and J ends lost 4 bases and 3 bases, in that order; junction bases with no gene match: 4. DNA for the CDR3: TGTGCCAGCAGCGAGCGGGGGGGCCTCTACGAGCAGTACTTC. This codes for CASSERGGLYEQYF.

V gene TRBV4-2 combines with J gene TRBJ1-3; D ambiguous. From germline, CDR1 is LGHNA and CDR2 YNFKEQ. V lost 1 base to trimming and J lost 0 bases, with 7 bases between them. The CDR3 consists of 15 residues. The CDR3 region has the DNA TGTGCCAGCAGCCAAGCGGGAAGCTCTGGAAACACCATATATTTT. It codes for CASSQAGSSGNTIYF.

V usage is TRBV5-4 and J usage is TRBJ2-6; D perhaps matches TRBD1 (6 bases). V gave up 4 bases and J gave up 1 base, with 9 bases separating them. This CDR3 is built from 15 residues. CDR1 is SGHNT and CDR2 is YYREEE in the germline V gene (reference sequence). CDR3 protein: CASSAGQSGANVLTF. Here the CDR3 DNA reads TGTGCCAGCAGCGCCGGACAGTCTGGGGCCAACGTCCTGACTTTC.

Turning to this clone: Distinct nucleotide sequences in the sample also encode this CDR3. The chain carries TRBV25-1 and TRBJ2-5; possibly TRBD1 or TRBD2 for D (6 bases each). V was shortened by 3 bases and J by 4 bases, with 9 bases between the two germline ends. Germline V gene lookup returns CDR1 MGHDK and CDR2 SYGVNS. This CDR3 has 13 residues. In DNA form, the CDR3 reads TGTGCCAGCAGTGAGTGGGGGGCAGAGACCCAGTACTTC. It translates to CASSEWGAETQYF.

The chain is built from TRBV7-2 and TRBJ1-6; no clear D gene. V was clipped by 0 bases and J by 7 bases, with 13 bases between them. Germline values: CDR1 SGHTA, CDR2 FQGNSA. There are 16 residues in the CDR3. In nucleotides, the CDR3 is TGTGCCAGCAGCTTAGCGCCCCCCGGGTCGAATTCACCCCTCCACTTT. Residues: CASSLAPPGSNSPLHF.